Listed here is a single T cell receptor (beta chain). The antigen is unknown. The junction departs from the called germline gene at one end, perhaps through a read error. This sample is part of a study of tumor and adjacent non-tumor tissue in lung cancer. This sample's RNA came from whole unsorted tissue. More than 3 cm separated this lung sample from the edge of the tumor. Chemotherapy-naive patients with new lung cancer underwent thoracic surgery in China, August–November 2014. A modified ARM-PCR protocol with three rounds of nested PCR amplified TCRbeta. TCRdb re-called the multiplex PCR reads with MiXCR, one entry per CDR3 protein. There are about 48,000 distinct CDR3 sequences in the sample; 55% to 65% occur only once, and 25% to 35% lies in the top ten. Study outcomes and limitations: Higher tumor TCR diversity was associated with shorter survival. Top 100 clones took a larger repertoire share in normal lung. Tumor tissue had significantly higher TCR diversity than normal lung.

The germline gives CDR1 DFQATT, CDR2 SNEGSKA (reference sequence). The CDR3 extends over 13 amino acids. This clonotype was obtained from a woman aged 70 to 79 with non-small cell lung cancer. V and J are TRBV20-1 and TRBJ2-1; D ambiguous. Sequencing used distant non-tumor lung tissue. CDR3 DNA sequence: TGCATTGCCCTACCCCTTGCGTTGGATGAGCAGTTATTC. It is translated as CIALPLALDEQLF.